This T cell receptor beta chain came from a study of blood T cell repertoires in COVID-19. Across the whole study: T cells, B-cell-depleted T cells, or PBMCs provided the cDNA or gDNA that served as material.

TCRdb keeps only in-frame clones here, not all; method: immunoSEQ multiplex PCR. The sample holds fewer than 300,000 clones, roughly 90% seen once. The V and J ends lost 6 bases and 6 bases respectively, with 12 bases between them. This CDR3 contains 13 residues. V usage is TRBV12-3 or TRBV12-4 and J usage is TRBJ2-1; tentatively, D is TRBD2 (6 bases). The sample was PBMCs or T cells enriched from blood (not recorded which). This TCR was sampled from a woman aged 25 to 39 who had recovered from COVID-19. This CDR3 is CASSGGPGNEQFF. The CDR3 bases are TGTGCCAGCAGCGGAGGGCCGGGCAATGAGCAGTTCTTC.